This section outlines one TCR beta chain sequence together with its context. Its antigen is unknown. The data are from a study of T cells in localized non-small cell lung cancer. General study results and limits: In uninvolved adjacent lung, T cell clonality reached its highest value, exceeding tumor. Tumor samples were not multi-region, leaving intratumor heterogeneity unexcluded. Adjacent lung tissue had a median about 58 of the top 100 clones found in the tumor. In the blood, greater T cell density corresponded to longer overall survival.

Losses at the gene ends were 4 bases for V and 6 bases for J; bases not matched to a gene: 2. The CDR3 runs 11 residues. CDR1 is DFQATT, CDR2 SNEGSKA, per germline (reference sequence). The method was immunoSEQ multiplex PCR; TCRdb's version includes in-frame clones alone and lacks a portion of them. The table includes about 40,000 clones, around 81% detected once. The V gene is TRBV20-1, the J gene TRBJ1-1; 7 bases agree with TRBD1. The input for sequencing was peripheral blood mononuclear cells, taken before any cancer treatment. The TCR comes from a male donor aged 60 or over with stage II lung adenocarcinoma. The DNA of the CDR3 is TGCAGTGCTAAGGGGGCCGCTGAAGCTTTCTTT. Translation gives CSAKGAAEAFF.